The entry below describes one T cell receptor beta chain. Its antigen is currently unknown. The sample originates from a study of cytomegalovirus exposure and HLA in healthy donors. Study information: In an earlier analysis, 117 million unique TCR beta sequences were found from some 200 million T cells. Study outcomes and limitations: Immune exposure information available was restricted to CMV serostatus.

Primers included in the PCR were 60 Vbeta and 13 Jbeta primers. The protocol was immunoSEQ multiplex PCR, while the TCRdb copy is restricted to in-frame clones and leaves out a portion. The sample has 150,000 to 200,000 clones, approximately 72% seen once. The V and J ends lost 8 bases and 4 bases respectively, with 21 bases between them. CDR1 is LNHDA, CDR2 SQIVND, per germline (reference sequence). The CDR3 length is 16 residues. The receptor's source is a female donor in good health and CMV-seronegative. The rearrangement joins TRBV19 to TRBJ2-1, with D perhaps matching TRBD1 (5 bases). The source material was PBMCs. CDR3 sequence: CASAPPRRQPYNEQFF. The CDR3 bases are TGTGCCAGTGCGCCCCCGAGGAGACAGCCTTACAATGAGCAGTTCTTC.